A single sample gave rise to the 7 T cell receptor beta chains below, sequenced in a study of T cells in Graves' hyperthyroidism and ophthalmopathy. Template material for amplifying TCR beta CDR3 regions consisted of RNA transcripts. TCR CDR3 underwent first-round RT-PCR with the HTBI primer set. TCRdb re-derived calls from the multiplex PCR reads in MiXCR, one entry per CDR3 protein. The repertoire holds under 450,000 distinct CDR3 sequences, with about a sixth as singletons. Input material: blood. These receptors were taken from a woman under 40 with Graves' hyperthyroidism that later progressed to Graves' ophthalmopathy.

The chain has TRBV9 and TRBJ2-2, with 8 bases that match TRBD1. CDR3 length: 13 amino acids. From germline, CDR1 is SGDLS and CDR2 YYNGEE. J was trimmed by 9 bases and V by 4 bases; bases with no gene match: 5. This CDR3 is CASSLGTGRELFF. The CDR3 DNA reads as TGTGCCAGCAGCCTGGGGACAGGACGGGAGCTGTTTTTT.

This clonotype showed up many times. V is TRBV5-1 and J is TRBJ1-1; 11 bases agree with TRBD1. Trimming removed 4 bases from V and 1 base from J; junction bases left unmatched: 9. The germline gives CDR1 SGHRS, CDR2 YFSETQ. This CDR3 is built from 17 residues. The CDR3 loop is CASSPRTGGVGNTEAFF. As DNA, the CDR3 is TGCGCCAGCAGCCCCAGGACAGGGGGCGTCGGGAACACTGAAGCTTTCTTT. Drawing the rest from reference TRBV5-1 and TRBJ1-1, the complete variable domain is KAGVTQTPRYLIKTRGQQVTLSCSPISGHRSVSWYQQTPGQGLQFLFEYFSETQRNKGNFPGRFSGRQFSNSRSEMNVSTLELGDSALYLCASSPRTGGVGNTEAFFGQGTRLTVV.

This clonotype was recorded at least ten times. The chain is built from TRBV27 and TRBJ1-2; 7 nucleotides align to TRBD1. CDR1 MNHEY and CDR2 SMNVEV come from the germline V gene (reference sequence). Losses at the gene ends were 3 bases for V and 7 bases for J; bases not matched to a gene: 8. The CDR3 length is 14 residues. The CDR3 DNA reads as TGTGCCAGCAGTTTGACAGGGAGTTATTTTGGCTACACCTTC. Protein product: CASSLTGSYFGYTF.

A remark on this clonotype: A single base separates this from a much larger clone, so it may be a read error. J is TRBJ2-3 and V is TRBV7-2; TRBD1 agrees at 7 bases. Germline trimming cut 2 bases from V and 0 bases from J; bases unmatched to any gene: 8. The germline V gene encodes CDR1 SGHTA and CDR2 FQGNSA. The CDR3 is made up of 17 amino acids. For the CDR3, the DNA is TGTGCCAGCAGCTTATTCACAGGGGAGTCTAGCACAGATACGCAGTATTTT. As protein: CASSLFTGESSTDTQYF. The entire variable domain, with the rest obtained from reference TRBV7-2 and TRBJ2-3, is as follows: GAGVSQSPSNKVTEKGKDVELRCDPISGHTALYWYRQSLGQGLEFLIYFQGNSAPDKSGLPSDRFSAERTGGSVSTLTIQRTQQEDSAVYLCASSLFTGESSTDTQYFGPGTRLTVL.

This clonotype was seen many times. In DNA, the CDR3 is TGTGCCACCAGCAGGTTACCGACAGGGGAGGTTCAGCCCCAGCATTTT. Translated, it gives CATSRLPTGEVQPQHF. The rearrangement joins TRBV15 to TRBJ1-5; 8 nucleotides align to TRBD1. Germline assignment: CDR1 LNHNV and CDR2 YYDKDF (reference sequence). This CDR3 region has 16 residues. J lost 6 bases, V lost 3 bases, and 10 bases had no gene match.

This clonotype has more than one count but fewer than ten. The CDR3 DNA reads as TGCAGTGCTAGGGGACAGCAAGAGACCCAGTACTTC. Translated, it gives CSARGQQETQYF. This rearrangement joins TRBV20-1 to TRBJ2-5; TRBD1 matches 7 bases. The germline V gene encodes CDR1 DFQATT and CDR2 SNEGSKA (reference sequence). This CDR3 region has 12 residues. Trimming at V came to 3 bases and at J to 2 bases, leaving 0 bases not matched to a gene.

This clonotype was seen at least ten times. This sequence joins TRBV11-1 and TRBJ1-3; D is ambiguous. The CDR3 length is 15 residues. Per the germline V gene, CDR1 is SGHAT and CDR2 is FQDESV (reference sequence). V lost 3 bases, J lost 0 bases, and 9 bases lay in between. The CDR3 is CASSFGLGSGNTIYF. In DNA, the CDR3 is TGTGCCAGCAGCTTCGGATTGGGCTCTGGAAACACCATATATTTT.